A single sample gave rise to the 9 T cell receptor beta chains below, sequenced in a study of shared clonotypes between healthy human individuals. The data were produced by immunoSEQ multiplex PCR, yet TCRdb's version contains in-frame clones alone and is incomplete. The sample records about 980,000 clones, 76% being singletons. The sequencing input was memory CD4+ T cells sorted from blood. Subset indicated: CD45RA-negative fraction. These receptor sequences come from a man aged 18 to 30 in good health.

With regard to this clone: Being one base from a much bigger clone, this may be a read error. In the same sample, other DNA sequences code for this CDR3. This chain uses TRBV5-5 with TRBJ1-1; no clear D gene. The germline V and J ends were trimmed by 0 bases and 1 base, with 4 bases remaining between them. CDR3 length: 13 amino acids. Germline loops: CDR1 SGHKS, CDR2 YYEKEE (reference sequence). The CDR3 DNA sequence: TGTGCCAGCAGCTTGGGAGGGAACACTGAAGCTTTCTTT. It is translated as CASSLGGNTEAFF.

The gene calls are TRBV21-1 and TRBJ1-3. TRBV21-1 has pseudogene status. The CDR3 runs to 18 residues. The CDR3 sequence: CASSKGGGLPKRGNTIYF. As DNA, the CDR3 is TGTGCCAGCAGCAAAGGAGGCGGACTGCCGAAGCGCGGAAACACCATATATTTT.

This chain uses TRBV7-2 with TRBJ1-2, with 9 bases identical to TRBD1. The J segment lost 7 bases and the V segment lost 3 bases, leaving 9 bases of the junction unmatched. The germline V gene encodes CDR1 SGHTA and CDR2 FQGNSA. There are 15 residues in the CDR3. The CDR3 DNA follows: TGTGCCAGCAGCTTCCTACAGGGGGCGATGCTTGGCTACACCTTC. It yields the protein CASSFLQGAMLGYTF.

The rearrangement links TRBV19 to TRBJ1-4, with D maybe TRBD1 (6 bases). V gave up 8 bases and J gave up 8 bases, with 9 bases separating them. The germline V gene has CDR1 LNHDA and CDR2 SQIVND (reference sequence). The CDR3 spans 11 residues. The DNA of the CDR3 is TGTGCCAGTCACGGGGGCGAAAAACTGTTTTTT. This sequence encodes CASHGGEKLFF.

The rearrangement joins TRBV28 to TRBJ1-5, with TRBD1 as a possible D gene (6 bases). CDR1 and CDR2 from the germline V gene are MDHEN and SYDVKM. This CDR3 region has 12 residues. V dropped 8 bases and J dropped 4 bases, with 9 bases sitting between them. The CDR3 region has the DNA TGTGCCAGCTACAGGGTTAATCAGCCCCAGCATTTT. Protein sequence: CASYRVNQPQHF. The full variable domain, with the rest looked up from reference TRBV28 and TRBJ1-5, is DVKVTQSSRYLVKRTGEKVFLECVQDMDHENMFWYRQDPGLGLRLIYFSYDVKMKEKGDIPEGYSVSREKKERFSLILESASTNQTSMYLCASYRVNQPQHFGDGTRLSIL.

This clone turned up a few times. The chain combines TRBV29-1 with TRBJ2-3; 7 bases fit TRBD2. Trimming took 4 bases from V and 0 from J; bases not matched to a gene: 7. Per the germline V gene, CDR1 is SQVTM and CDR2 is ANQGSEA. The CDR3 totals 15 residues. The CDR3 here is CSVVVAGESTDTQYF. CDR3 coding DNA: TGCAGCGTTGTGGTTGCGGGAGAAAGCACAGATACGCAGTATTTT.

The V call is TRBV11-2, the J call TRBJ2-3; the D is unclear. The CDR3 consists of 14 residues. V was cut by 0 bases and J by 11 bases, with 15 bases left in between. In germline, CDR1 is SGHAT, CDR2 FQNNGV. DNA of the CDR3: TGTGCCAGCAGCTTAGATTTACAGCTTCCGGAGCAGTATTTT. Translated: CASSLDLQLPEQYF.

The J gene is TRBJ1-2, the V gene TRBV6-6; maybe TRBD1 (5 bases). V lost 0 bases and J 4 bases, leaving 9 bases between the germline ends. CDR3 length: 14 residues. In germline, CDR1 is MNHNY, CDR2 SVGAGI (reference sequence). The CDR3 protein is CASSYSGESYGYTF. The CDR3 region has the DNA TGTGCCAGCAGTTACTCGGGGGAGAGCTATGGCTACACCTTC.

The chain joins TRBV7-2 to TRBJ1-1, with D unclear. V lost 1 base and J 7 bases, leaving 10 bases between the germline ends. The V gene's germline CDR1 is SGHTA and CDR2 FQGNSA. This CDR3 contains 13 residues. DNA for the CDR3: TGTGCCAGCAGCTTAGGGCAGGCAGGTGAAGCTTTCTTT. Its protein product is CASSLGQAGEAFF.